This entry is about one TCR beta chain. Antigen unknown. These data originate in a study of vaccination effects on CD4 cells after COVID-19. Trimming pared 7 bases from V and 7 bases from J, leaving 16 bases between. Germline CDR1 SNHLY, CDR2 FYNNEI. CDR3 length: 14 residues. The method was immunoSEQ multiplex PCR; TCRdb's version includes in-frame clones alone and lacks a portion of them. The table has under 80,000 clones, over 65% seen once. Pools of viral peptides were used by the ViraFEST assay to expand antigen-specific CD4+ T cells ahead of sequencing. Following culture for about 11 days, CD4+ T cells were isolated. This person caught SARS-CoV-2 sometime from March to December 2020, and PCR testing confirmed the infection.

The TCR was taken from a human donor who had a prior SARS-CoV-2 infection. The rearrangement uses TRBV2 and TRBJ1-4; TRBD1 is a possible D gene (5 bases). Source: CD4+ T cells from PBMCs cultured with HIV peptides, taken before COVID-19 vaccination. Subset meaning: HIV-1 Nef peptide pool negative control/reference culture. CDR3 sequence: CASKDGAYSEKLFF. As DNA, the CDR3 is TGTGCCAGCAAGGATGGGGCATATAGTGAAAAACTGTTTTTT.